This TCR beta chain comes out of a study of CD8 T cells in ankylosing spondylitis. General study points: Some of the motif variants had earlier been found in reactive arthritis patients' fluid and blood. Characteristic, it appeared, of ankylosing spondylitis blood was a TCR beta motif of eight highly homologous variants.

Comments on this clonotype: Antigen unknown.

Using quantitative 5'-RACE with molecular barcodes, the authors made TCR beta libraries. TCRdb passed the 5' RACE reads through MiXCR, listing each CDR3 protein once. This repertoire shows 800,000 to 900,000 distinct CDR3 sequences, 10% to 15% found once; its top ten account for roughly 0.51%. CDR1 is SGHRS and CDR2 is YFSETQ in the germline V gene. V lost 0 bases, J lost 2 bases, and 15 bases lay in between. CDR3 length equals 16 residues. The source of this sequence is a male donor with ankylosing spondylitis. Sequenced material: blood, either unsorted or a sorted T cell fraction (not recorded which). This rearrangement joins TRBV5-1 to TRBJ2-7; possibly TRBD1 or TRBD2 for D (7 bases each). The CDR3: CASSLAGGTATYEQYF. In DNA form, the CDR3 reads TGCGCCAGCAGCTTGGCCGGGGGGACAGCGACCTACGAGCAGTACTTC. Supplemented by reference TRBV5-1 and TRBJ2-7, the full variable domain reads KAGVTQTPRYLIKTRGQQVTLSCSPISGHRSVSWYQQTPGQGLQFLFEYFSETQRNKGNFPGRFSGRQFSNSRSEMNVSTLELGDSALYLCASSLAGGTATYEQYFGPGTRLTVT.